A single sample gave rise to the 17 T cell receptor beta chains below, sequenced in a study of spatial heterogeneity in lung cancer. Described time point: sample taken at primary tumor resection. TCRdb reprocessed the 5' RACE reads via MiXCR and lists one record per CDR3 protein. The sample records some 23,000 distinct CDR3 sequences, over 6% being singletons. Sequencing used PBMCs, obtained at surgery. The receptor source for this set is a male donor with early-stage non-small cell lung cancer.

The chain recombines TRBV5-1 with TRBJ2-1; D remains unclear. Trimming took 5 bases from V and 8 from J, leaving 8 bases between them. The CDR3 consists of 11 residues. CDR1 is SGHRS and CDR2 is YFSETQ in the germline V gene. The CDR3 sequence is CASRFGDEQFF. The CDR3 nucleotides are TGCGCCAGCAGATTCGGAGATGAGCAGTTCTTC.

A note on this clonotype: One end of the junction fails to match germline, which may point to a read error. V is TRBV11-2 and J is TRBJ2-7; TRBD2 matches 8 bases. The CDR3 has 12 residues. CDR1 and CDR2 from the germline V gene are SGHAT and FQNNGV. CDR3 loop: CASREGIYELYF. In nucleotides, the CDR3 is TGTGCCAGTCGGGAGGGGATTTACGAGCTGTACTTC. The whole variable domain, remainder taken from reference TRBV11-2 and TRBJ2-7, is EAGVAQSPRYKIIEKRQSVAFWCNPISGHATLYWYQQILGQGPKLLIQFQNNGVVDDSQLPKDRFSAERLKGVDSTLKIQPAKLEDSAVYLCASREGIYELYFGPGTRLTVT.

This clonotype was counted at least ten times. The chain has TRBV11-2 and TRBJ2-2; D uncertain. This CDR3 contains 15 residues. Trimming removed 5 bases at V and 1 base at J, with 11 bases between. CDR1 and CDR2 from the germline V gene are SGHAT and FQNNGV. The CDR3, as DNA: TGTGCCAGCAGCCCCGACAATTTGAACACCGGGGAGCTGTTTTTT. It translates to CASSPDNLNTGELFF. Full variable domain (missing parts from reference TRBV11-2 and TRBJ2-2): EAGVAQSPRYKIIEKRQSVAFWCNPISGHATLYWYQQILGQGPKLLIQFQNNGVVDDSQLPKDRFSAERLKGVDSTLKIQPAKLEDSAVYLCASSPDNLNTGELFFGEGSRLTVL.

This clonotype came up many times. The CDR3 reads CSAGTGGTYGYTF. CDR3 DNA: TGCAGTGCTGGGACGGGCGGTACCTATGGCTACACCTTC. V is TRBV20-1 and J is TRBJ1-2, with D tentatively TRBD1 (5 bases). The germline V and J ends were trimmed by 5 bases and 4 bases, with 14 bases remaining between them. This CDR3 has 13 residues. Germline values: CDR1 DFQATT, CDR2 SNEGSKA (reference sequence).

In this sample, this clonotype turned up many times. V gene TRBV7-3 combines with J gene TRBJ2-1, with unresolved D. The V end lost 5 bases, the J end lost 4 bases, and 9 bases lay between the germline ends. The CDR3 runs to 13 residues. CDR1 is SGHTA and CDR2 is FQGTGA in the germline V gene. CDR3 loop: CASSPNGYNEQFF. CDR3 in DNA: TGTGCCAGCAGCCCTAACGGGTACAATGAGCAGTTCTTC.

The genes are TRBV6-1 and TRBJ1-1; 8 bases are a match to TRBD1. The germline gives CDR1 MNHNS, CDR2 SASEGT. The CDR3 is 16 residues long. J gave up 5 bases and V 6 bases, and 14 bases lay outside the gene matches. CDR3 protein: CASSPDRGIGNTEAFF. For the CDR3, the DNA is TGTGCCAGCAGCCCAGACAGGGGAATAGGAAATACTGAAGCTTTCTTT.

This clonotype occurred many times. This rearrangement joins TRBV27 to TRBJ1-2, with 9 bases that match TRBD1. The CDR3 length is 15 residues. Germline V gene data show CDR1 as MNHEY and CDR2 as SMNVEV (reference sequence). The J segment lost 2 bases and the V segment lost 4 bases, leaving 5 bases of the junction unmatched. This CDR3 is CASSSGQGWNYGYTF. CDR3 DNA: TGTGCCAGCAGTTCCGGACAGGGGTGGAACTATGGCTACACCTTC.

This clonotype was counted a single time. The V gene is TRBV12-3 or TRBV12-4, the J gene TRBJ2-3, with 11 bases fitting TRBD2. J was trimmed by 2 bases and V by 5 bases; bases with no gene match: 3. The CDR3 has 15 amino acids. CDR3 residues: CASSPSGGLTDTQYF. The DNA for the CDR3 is TGTGCCAGCAGTCCTAGCGGGGGGCTCACAGATACGCAGTATTTT.

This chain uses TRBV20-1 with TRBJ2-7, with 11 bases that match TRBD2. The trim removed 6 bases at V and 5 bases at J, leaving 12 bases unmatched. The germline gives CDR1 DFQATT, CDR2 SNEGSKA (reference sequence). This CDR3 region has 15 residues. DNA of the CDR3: TGCAGTGCCCTACCAGGGACTAGCGGCGACAACGAGCAGTACTTC. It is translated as CSALPGTSGDNEQYF.

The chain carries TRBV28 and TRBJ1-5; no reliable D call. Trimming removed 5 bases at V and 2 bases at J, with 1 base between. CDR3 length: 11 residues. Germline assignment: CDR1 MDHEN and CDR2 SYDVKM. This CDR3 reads CASSGNQPQHF. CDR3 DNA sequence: TGTGCCAGCAGTGGCAATCAGCCCCAGCATTTT.

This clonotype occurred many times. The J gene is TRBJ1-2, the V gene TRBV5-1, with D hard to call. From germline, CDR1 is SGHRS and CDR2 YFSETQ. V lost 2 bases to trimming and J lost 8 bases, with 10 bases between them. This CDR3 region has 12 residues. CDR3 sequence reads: CASSFDKLGYTF. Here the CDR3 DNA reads TGCGCCAGCAGCTTTGACAAGTTGGGCTACACCTTC.

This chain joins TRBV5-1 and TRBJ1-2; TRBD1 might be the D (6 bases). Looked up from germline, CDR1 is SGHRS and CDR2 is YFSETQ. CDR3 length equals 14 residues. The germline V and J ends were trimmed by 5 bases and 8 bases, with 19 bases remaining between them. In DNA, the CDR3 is TGCGCCAGCAGACAGGGACCCCAGGAGAGAGGCTACACCTTC. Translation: CASRQGPQERGYTF.

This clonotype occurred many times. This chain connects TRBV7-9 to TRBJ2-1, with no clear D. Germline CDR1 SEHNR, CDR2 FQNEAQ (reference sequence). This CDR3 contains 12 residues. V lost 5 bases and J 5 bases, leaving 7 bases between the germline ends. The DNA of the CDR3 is TGTGCCAGCAGCCGCGAAGACAATGAGCAGTTCTTC. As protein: CASSREDNEQFF.

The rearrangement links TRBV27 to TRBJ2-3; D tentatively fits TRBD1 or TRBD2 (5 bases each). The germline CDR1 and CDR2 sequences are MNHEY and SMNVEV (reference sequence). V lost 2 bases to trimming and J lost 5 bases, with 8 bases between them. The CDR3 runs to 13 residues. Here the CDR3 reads CASSLGGEDTQYF. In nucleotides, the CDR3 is TGTGCCAGCAGTTTAGGGGGTGAAGATACGCAGTATTTT.

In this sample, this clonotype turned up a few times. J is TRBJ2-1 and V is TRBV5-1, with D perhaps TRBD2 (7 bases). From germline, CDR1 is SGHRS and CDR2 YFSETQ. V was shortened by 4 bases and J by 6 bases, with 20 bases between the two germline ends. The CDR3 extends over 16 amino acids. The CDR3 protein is CASSPGGAGAPNEQFF. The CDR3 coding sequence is TGCGCCAGCAGCCCGGGTGGGGCGGGGGCCCCCAATGAGCAGTTCTTC. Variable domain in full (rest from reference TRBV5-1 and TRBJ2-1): KAGVTQTPRYLIKTRGQQVTLSCSPISGHRSVSWYQQTPGQGLQFLFEYFSETQRNKGNFPGRFSGRQFSNSRSEMNVSTLELGDSALYLCASSPGGAGAPNEQFFGPGTRLTVL.

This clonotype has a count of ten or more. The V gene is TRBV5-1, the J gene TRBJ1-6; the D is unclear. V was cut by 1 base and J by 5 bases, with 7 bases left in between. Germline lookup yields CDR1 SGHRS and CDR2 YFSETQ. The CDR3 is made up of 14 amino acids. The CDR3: CASSLRADNSPLHF. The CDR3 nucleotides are TGCGCCAGCAGCTTGCGGGCCGATAATTCACCCCTCCACTTT.

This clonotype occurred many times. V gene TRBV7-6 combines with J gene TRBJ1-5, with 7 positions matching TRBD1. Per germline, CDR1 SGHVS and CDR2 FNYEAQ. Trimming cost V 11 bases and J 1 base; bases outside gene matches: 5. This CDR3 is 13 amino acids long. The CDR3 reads CASQGGSNQPQHF. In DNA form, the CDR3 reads TGTGCCTCCCAGGGGGGAAGCAATCAGCCCCAGCATTTT.